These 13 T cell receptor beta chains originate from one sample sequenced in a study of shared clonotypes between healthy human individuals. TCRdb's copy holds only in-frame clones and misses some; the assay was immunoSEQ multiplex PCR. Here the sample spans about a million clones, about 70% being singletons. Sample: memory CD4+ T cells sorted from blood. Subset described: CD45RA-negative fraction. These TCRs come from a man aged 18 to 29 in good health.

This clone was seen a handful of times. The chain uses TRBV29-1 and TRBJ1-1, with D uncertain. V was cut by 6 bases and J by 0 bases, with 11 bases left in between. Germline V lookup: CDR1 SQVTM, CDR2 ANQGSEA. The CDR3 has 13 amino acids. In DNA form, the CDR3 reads TGCAGCGTCGAACCCAGATTGAACACTGAAGCTTTCTTT. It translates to CSVEPRLNTEAFF.

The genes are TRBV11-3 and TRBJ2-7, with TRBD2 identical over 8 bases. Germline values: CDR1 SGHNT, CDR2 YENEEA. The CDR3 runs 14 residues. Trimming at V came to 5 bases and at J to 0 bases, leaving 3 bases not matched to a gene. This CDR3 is CASSAAGVSYEQYF. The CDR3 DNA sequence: TGTGCCAGCAGCGCAGCGGGGGTCTCCTACGAGCAGTACTTC.

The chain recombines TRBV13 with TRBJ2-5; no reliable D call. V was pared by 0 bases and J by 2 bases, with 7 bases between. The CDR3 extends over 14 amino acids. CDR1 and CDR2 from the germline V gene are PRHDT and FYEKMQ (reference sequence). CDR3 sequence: CASSLGVKQETQYF. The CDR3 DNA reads TGTGCCAGCAGCTTAGGAGTCAAGCAAGAGACCCAGTACTTC.

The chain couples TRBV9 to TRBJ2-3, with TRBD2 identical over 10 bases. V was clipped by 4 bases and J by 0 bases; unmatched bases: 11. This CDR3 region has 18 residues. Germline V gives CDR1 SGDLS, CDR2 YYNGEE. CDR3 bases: TGTGCCAGCAGCACTGGGGTAGCGGGAGGACCCAGCACAGATACGCAGTATTTT. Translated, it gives CASSTGVAGGPSTDTQYF.

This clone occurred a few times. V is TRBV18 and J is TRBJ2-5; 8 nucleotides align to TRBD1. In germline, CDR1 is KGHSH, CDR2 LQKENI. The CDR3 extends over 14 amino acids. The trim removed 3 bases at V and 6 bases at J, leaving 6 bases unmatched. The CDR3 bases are TGTGCCAGCTCACCCGAGACAGGGGACCAGACCCAGTACTTC. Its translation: CASSPETGDQTQYF.

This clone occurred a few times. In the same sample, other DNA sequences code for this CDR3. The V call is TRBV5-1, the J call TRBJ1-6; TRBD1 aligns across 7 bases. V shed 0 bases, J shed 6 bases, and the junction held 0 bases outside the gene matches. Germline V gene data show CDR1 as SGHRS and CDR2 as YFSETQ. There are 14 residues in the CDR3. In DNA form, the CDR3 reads TGCGCCAGCAGCTTGGACAGGGGTAATTCACCCCTCCACTTT. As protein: CASSLDRGNSPLHF.

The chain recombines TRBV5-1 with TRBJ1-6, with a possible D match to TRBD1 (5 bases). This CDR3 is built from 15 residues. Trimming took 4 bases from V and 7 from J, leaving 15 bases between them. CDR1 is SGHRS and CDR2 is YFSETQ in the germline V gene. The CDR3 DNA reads TGCGCCAGCAGCCTCGGGACGGAGCGGAATTCACCCCTCCACTTT. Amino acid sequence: CASSLGTERNSPLHF.

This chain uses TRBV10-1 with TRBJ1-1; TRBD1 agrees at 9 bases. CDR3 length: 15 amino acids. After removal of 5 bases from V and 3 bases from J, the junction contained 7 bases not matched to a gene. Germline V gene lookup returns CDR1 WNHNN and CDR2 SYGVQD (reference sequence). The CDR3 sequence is CASSQGQGMDTEAFF. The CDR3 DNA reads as TGCGCCAGCAGTCAGGGACAGGGAATGGACACTGAAGCTTTCTTT.

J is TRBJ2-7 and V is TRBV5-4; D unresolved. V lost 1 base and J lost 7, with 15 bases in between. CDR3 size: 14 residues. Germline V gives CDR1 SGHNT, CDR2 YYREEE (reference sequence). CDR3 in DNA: TGTGCCAGCAGCTTGAGTACGGGCCCGAGGGAGCAGTACTTC. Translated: CASSLSTGPREQYF. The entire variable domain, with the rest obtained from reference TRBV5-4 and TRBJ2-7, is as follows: ETGVTQSPTHLIKTRGQQVTLRCSSQSGHNTVSWYQQALGQGPQFIFQYYREEENGRGNFPPRFSGLQFPNYSSELNVNALELDDSALYLCASSLSTGPREQYFGPGTRLTVT.

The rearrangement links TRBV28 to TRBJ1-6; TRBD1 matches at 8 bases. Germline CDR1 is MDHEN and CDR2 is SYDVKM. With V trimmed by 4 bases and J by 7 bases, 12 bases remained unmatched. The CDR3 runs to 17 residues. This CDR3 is CASSSPDRVSRNSPLHF. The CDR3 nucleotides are TGTGCCAGCAGTTCCCCGGACAGGGTCAGCCGAAATTCACCCCTCCACTTT.

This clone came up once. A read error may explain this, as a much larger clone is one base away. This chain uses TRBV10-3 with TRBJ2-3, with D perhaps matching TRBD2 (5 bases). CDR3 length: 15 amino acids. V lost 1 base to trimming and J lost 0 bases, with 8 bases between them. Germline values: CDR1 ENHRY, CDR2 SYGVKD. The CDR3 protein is CAISEWELSTDTQYF. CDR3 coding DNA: TGTGCCATCAGTGAGTGGGAGCTTAGCACAGATACGCAGTATTTT.

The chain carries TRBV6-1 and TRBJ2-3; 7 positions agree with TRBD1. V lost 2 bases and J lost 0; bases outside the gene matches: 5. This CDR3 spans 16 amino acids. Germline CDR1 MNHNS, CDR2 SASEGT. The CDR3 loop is CASSEWGRGSTDTQYF. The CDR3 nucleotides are TGTGCCAGCAGTGAATGGGGCAGGGGGAGCACAGATACGCAGTATTTT.

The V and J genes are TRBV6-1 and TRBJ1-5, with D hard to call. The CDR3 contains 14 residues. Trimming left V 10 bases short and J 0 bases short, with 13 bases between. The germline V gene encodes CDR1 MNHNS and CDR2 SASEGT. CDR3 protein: CAIEGGYSNQPQHF. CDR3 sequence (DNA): TGTGCCATCGAGGGAGGGTATAGCAATCAGCCCCAGCATTTT.